The 5 T cell receptor beta chains given below trace back to one sample, sequenced in a study of blood T cell repertoires in COVID-19. Measured with immunoSEQ multiplex PCR; TCRdb has only the in-frame clones, and not every one. The sample gives under 250,000 clones, approximately 84% of which show up once; approximately 8% is in the top ten. Specimen: peripheral blood. The source is a woman in her 50s with active or convalescent COVID-19.

This chain links TRBV3-1 (or the pseudogene TRBV3-2) with TRBJ1-2, with a tentative D call TRBD1 (6 bases). Germline V gene sequence: CDR1 LGHDT, CDR2 YNNKEL (reference sequence). V lost 4 bases, J lost 4 bases, and 19 bases lay in between. CDR3 length: 16 residues. The chain's CDR3 is CASSRDGRGTAYGYTF. CDR3 coding DNA: TGTGCCAGCAGCCGGGACGGTAGGGGGACGGCCTATGGCTACACCTTC.

This chain links TRBV30 with TRBJ1-1; D might be TRBD1 (6 bases). Germline CDR1 is GTSNPN and CDR2 is SVGIG (reference sequence). V dropped 2 bases and J dropped 2 bases, with 15 bases sitting between them. CDR3 length: 15 residues. The CDR3 DNA sequence: TGTGCCTGGAGTCCCCCTGGGGGCGTAAACACTGAAGCTTTCTTT. It codes for CAWSPPGGVNTEAFF.

The V call is TRBV2, the J call TRBJ2-1, with 8 nucleotides matching TRBD1. The germline V gene encodes CDR1 SNHLY and CDR2 FYNNEI. V was clipped by 10 bases and J by 10 bases; unmatched bases: 12. CDR3 length: 13 residues. The CDR3 here is CATKPGQGGEQFF. CDR3 bases: TGTGCCACCAAACCAGGACAGGGAGGCGAGCAGTTCTTC.

The V and J genes are TRBV6-5 and TRBJ1-2; 7 bases fit TRBD1. Trimming at V came to 2 bases and at J to 5 bases, leaving 5 bases not matched to a gene. In germline, CDR1 is MNHEY, CDR2 SVGAGI. The CDR3 length is 14 residues. CDR3 in amino acids: CASSYRGDSYGYTF. CDR3 bases: TGTGCCAGCAGTTACCGAGGGGACAGTTATGGCTACACCTTC.

The DNA for the CDR3 is TGTGCCACCAGTGATTTGCTACTAGCGGGAGCTGGGGAGCTGTTTTTT. This encodes CATSDLLLAGAGELFF. This rearrangement joins TRBV24-1 to TRBJ2-2; 11 nucleotides match TRBD2. The CDR3 is made up of 16 amino acids. The germline V gene encodes CDR1 KGHDR and CDR2 SFDVKD. V was clipped by 0 bases and J by 8 bases; unmatched bases: 4.